This TCR beta chain was profiled in a study of cytomegalovirus exposure and HLA in healthy donors. The study, taken as a whole, reports: A later analysis reported that several of the most significant clusters appeared to be linked to common viral pathogens, among them Epstein-Barr virus.

Use of 60 Vbeta and 13 Jbeta primers characterized the PCR. Original processing notes: In a later analysis, some 80 million unique TCR beta chains included roughly 11 million shared by two or more donors. Measured with immunoSEQ multiplex PCR; TCRdb has only the in-frame clones, and not every one. V, J and clone size derive from that table, while D and trimming were established from the DNA sequence. The table shows 80,000 to 95,000 clones, with over 70% occurring only once. V shed 3 bases, J shed 0 bases, and the junction held 5 bases outside the gene matches. Germline loops: CDR1 SGHRS, CDR2 YFSETQ. This CDR3 spans 15 amino acids. A remark on this clone: What it binds is not known.

The V and J genes are TRBV5-1 and TRBJ1-1; 7 nucleotides agree with TRBD1. This receptor was taken from a man younger than 30 in good health and CMV-seropositive. Input material: PBMCs. CDR3 in amino acids: CASSSLQGLNTEAFF. The CDR3, as DNA: TGCGCCAGCAGCTCCCTACAGGGGTTGAACACTGAAGCTTTCTTT.